This is a list of T cell receptor beta chains from one sample in a study of Ad26.COV2.S vaccination and SARS-CoV-2 variants. This table comes from immunoSEQ multiplex PCR, and its TCRdb copy is limited to in-frame clones, with some not included. The table includes a few hundred thousand clones, approximately 88% detected once. The starting material was peripheral blood, obtained in a trial of Ad26.COV2.S vaccine versus placebo. These receptors were obtained from a person aged 18-60 years who received the Ad26.COV2.S COVID-19 vaccine or a placebo. Both conserved end residues are part of each CDR3. D genes are given only for firm matches. Size is stated for part of the rows, as once, few or many counts, or as a class when the clone is expanded.

V gene: TRBV7-9; clone size: NA; J gene: TRBJ2-1; D gene: TRBD2; CDR3 protein: CASSLGLAGQQFF; CDR3 DNA: TGTGCCAGCAGCTTAGGACTAGCGGGGCAGCAGTTCTTC
V gene: TRBV21-1; clone size: NA; J gene: TRBJ2-5; D gene: NA; CDR3 protein: CASSKGGERGREETQYF; CDR3 DNA: TGTGCCAGCAGCAAAGGTGGGGAACGGGGGCGCGAAGAGACCCAGTACTTC
V gene: TRBV19; clone size: NA; J gene: TRBJ2-3; D gene: NA; CDR3 protein: CASSIDLWQGVSGVADTQYF; CDR3 DNA: TGTGCCAGTAGTATAGATCTATGGCAGGGGGTTAGCGGGGTCGCAGATACGCAGTATTTT
V gene: TRBV30; clone size: few; J gene: TRBJ1-2; D gene: NA; CDR3 protein: CAWTDDGNYGYTF; CDR3 DNA: TGTGCCTGGACTGATGACGGAAACTATGGCTACACCTTC
V gene: TRBV12-3/TRBV12-4; clone size: NA; J gene: TRBJ2-7; D gene: NA; CDR3 protein: CASSFNTGTEQYF; CDR3 DNA: TGTGCCAGCAGTTTTAATACAGGGACGGAGCAGTACTTC
V gene: TRBV11-1; clone size: NA; J gene: TRBJ2-3; D gene: NA; CDR3 protein: CASSLAGEGGQYF; CDR3 DNA: TGTGCCAGCAGCTTAGCGGGTGAGGGCGGACAGTATTTT
V gene: TRBV5-1; clone size: NA; J gene: TRBJ2-7; D gene: NA; CDR3 protein: CASSLEERSYEQYF; CDR3 DNA: TGCGCCAGCAGCCTTGAGGAGCGCTCCTACGAGCAGTACTTC
V gene: TRBV25-1; clone size: NA; J gene: TRBJ1-2; D gene: NA; CDR3 protein: CASSASGRRANYGYTF; CDR3 DNA: TGTGCCAGCAGTGCCTCGGGACGGCGAGCTAACTATGGCTACACCTTC
V gene: TRBV4-1; clone size: NA; J gene: TRBJ1-5; D gene: NA; CDR3 protein: CASSQVGGKGNQPQHF; CDR3 DNA: TGCGCCAGCAGCCAAGTGGGGGGCAAGGGCAATCAGCCCCAGCATTTT
V gene: TRBV6-2/TRBV6-3; clone size: once; J gene: TRBJ1-1; D gene: NA; CDR3 protein: CASSWTVNTEAFF; CDR3 DNA: TGTGCCAGCAGTTGGACCGTGAACACTGAAGCTTTCTTT
V gene: TRBV29-1; clone size: once; J gene: TRBJ1-1; D gene: NA; CDR3 protein: CSVGGGGALEAFF; CDR3 DNA: TGCAGCGTTGGTGGTGGGGGAGCGCTAGAAGCTTTCTTT
V gene: TRBV6-1; clone size: NA; J gene: TRBJ2-5; D gene: TRBD2; CDR3 protein: CASSEAGGWETQYF; CDR3 DNA: TGTGCCAGCAGCGAAGCGGGGGGTTGGGAGACCCAGTACTTC
V gene: TRBV4-3; clone size: once; J gene: TRBJ1-4; D gene: TRBD1; CDR3 protein: CASSQYRTGANEKLFF; CDR3 DNA: TGCGCCAGCAGCCAATATCGGACAGGGGCTAATGAAAAACTGTTTTTT
V gene: TRBV7-9; clone size: NA; J gene: TRBJ1-2; D gene: NA; CDR3 protein: CASSLITPDGGYTF; CDR3 DNA: TGTGCCAGCAGCTTAATCACCCCGGATGGAGGCTACACCTTC
V gene: TRBV6-5; clone size: NA; J gene: TRBJ2-7; D gene: TRBD1; CDR3 protein: CASSYSAGGYEQYF; CDR3 DNA: TGTGCCAGCAGTTACTCGGCAGGGGGCTACGAGCAGTACTTC
V gene: TRBV27; clone size: NA; J gene: TRBJ2-7; D gene: NA; CDR3 protein: CASSMGLGEQYF; CDR3 DNA: TGTGCCAGCAGTATGGGGCTGGGGGAGCAGTACTTC
V gene: TRBV12-3/TRBV12-4; clone size: once; J gene: TRBJ2-2; D gene: NA; CDR3 protein: CASRPTVTGELFF; CDR3 DNA: TGTGCCAGCAGGCCTACAGTCACCGGGGAGCTGTTTTTT
V gene: TRBV5-1; clone size: NA; J gene: TRBJ2-7; D gene: NA; CDR3 protein: CASSLGAGYEQYF; CDR3 DNA: TGCGCCAGCAGCTTGGGGGCGGGTTACGAGCAGTACTTC
V gene: TRBV30; clone size: few; J gene: TRBJ2-2; D gene: NA; CDR3 protein: CAWKGGELFF; CDR3 DNA: TGTGCCTGGAAGGGCGGGGAGCTGTTTTTT
V gene: TRBV5-1; clone size: NA; J gene: TRBJ2-7; D gene: NA; CDR3 protein: CASSLGRGSYEQYF; CDR3 DNA: TGCGCCAGCAGCTTGGGGCGTGGGTCCTACGAGCAGTACTTC
V gene: TRBV11-3; clone size: NA; J gene: TRBJ2-2; D gene: NA; CDR3 protein: CASSSNPSGELFF; CDR3 DNA: TGTGCCAGCAGCTCTAACCCCTCCGGGGAGCTGTTTTTT
V gene: TRBV5-1; clone size: once; J gene: TRBJ1-2; D gene: TRBD1; CDR3 protein: CASSLLSGQDPCTF; CDR3 DNA: TGCGCCAGCAGCTTATTATCGGGACAGGACCCGTGTACCTTC
V gene: TRBV2; clone size: once; J gene: TRBJ2-1; D gene: NA; CDR3 protein: CASSRGTFNEQFF; CDR3 DNA: TGTGCCAGCAGTCGCGGGACATTCAATGAGCAGTTCTTC
V gene: TRBV27; clone size: NA; J gene: TRBJ1-1; D gene: TRBD1; CDR3 protein: CASRSQGRVEAFF; CDR3 DNA: TGTGCCAGCAGGTCACAGGGGAGGGTTGAAGCTTTCTTT
V gene: TRBV28; clone size: NA; J gene: TRBJ1-6; D gene: NA; CDR3 protein: CASNIDPVQTSPLHF; CDR3 DNA: TGTGCCAGCAACATTGACCCAGTACAAACTTCACCCCTCCACTTT
V gene: TRBV28; clone size: NA; J gene: TRBJ2-2; D gene: TRBD1; CDR3 protein: CASGYGTGGTNTGELFF; CDR3 DNA: TGTGCCAGCGGATACGGGACAGGGGGGACGAACACCGGGGAGCTGTTTTTT
V gene: TRBV4-2; clone size: once; J gene: TRBJ1-4; D gene: NA; CDR3 protein: CASSQDVGGKSKLFF; CDR3 DNA: TGTGCCAGCAGCCAAGATGTAGGGGGAAAGTCAAAACTGTTTTTT
V gene: TRBV30; clone size: few; J gene: TRBJ1-2; D gene: NA; CDR3 protein: CAWSEANYGYTF; CDR3 DNA: TGTGCCTGGAGTGAGGCTAACTATGGCTACACCTTC
V gene: TRBV4-1; clone size: NA; J gene: TRBJ1-5; D gene: TRBD1; CDR3 protein: CASSQERTGGYQPQHF; CDR3 DNA: TGCGCCAGCAGCCAAGAAAGGACAGGGGGTTATCAGCCCCAGCATTTT
V gene: TRBV28; clone size: NA; J gene: TRBJ2-2; D gene: TRBD1; CDR3 protein: CASRGQGGPGELFF; CDR3 DNA: TGTGCCAGCCGGGGACAGGGGGGACCCGGGGAGCTGTTTTTT
V gene: TRBV24-1; clone size: NA; J gene: TRBJ2-2; D gene: NA; CDR3 protein: CATSPSYTGELFF; CDR3 DNA: TGTGCCACCAGCCCTTCTTACACCGGGGAGCTGTTTTTT
V gene: TRBV18; clone size: NA; J gene: TRBJ1-2; D gene: NA; CDR3 protein: CASSPALGGEGFGYTF; CDR3 DNA: TGTGCCAGCTCGCCGGCCCTGGGCGGGGAAGGCTTTGGCTACACCTTC
V gene: TRBV2; clone size: NA; J gene: TRBJ2-2; D gene: TRBD1; CDR3 protein: CASSEDRGPTGELFF; CDR3 DNA: TGTGCCAGCAGTGAAGATAGGGGGCCGACCGGGGAGCTGTTTTTT
V gene: TRBV28; clone size: NA; J gene: TRBJ1-4; D gene: NA; CDR3 protein: CASSFRSAGREKLFF; CDR3 DNA: TGTGCCAGCAGCTTTAGGTCGGCAGGGCGAGAAAAACTGTTTTTT
V gene: TRBV7-9; clone size: NA; J gene: TRBJ1-1; D gene: TRBD1; CDR3 protein: CASSLDRGRRNTEAFF; CDR3 DNA: TGTGCCAGCAGCTTAGACAGGGGGCGTCGGAACACTGAAGCTTTCTTT
V gene: TRBV5-4; clone size: NA; J gene: TRBJ2-3; D gene: NA; CDR3 protein: CASSFKAENTDTQYF; CDR3 DNA: TGTGCCAGCAGCTTTAAGGCAGAGAACACAGATACGCAGTATTTT
V gene: TRBV30; clone size: NA; J gene: TRBJ1-6; D gene: NA; CDR3 protein: CAWSLWVRGPNSPLHF; CDR3 DNA: TGTGCCTGGAGTTTGTGGGTCCGGGGTCCCAATTCACCCCTCCACTTT
V gene: TRBV7-8; clone size: NA; J gene: TRBJ1-2; D gene: NA; CDR3 protein: CASSLVGTNYGYTF; CDR3 DNA: TGTGCCAGCAGCTTAGTTGGGACGAACTATGGCTACACCTTC
V gene: TRBV28; clone size: NA; J gene: TRBJ1-5; D gene: NA; CDR3 protein: CASSLFRAGSNQPQHF; CDR3 DNA: TGTGCCAGCAGTTTATTCCGGGCGGGCAGCAATCAGCCCCAGCATTTT